One TCR beta chain is described in this entry. Its specificity is unknown. Treatment-naive patients with stable or active relapsing-remitting disease served as multiple sclerosis controls. The CD8+ and CD4+ T cells were isolated magnetically using a negative isolation approach, whereas the TEMRA cells were enriched by FACS. Random hexamers were used to reverse transcribe roughly 0.5 to 1 ug of RNA. TCRdb called the immunoSEQ multiplex PCR reads again in MiXCR, with one record for every CDR3 protein. Here the sample spans roughly 180,000 distinct CDR3 sequences, roughly 92% being singletons. The data derive from a study of CD8 T cells in Susac syndrome. Study-wide points: Acknowledgment was made by the study that its TCR sequencing and HLA analysis involved a relatively small number of individuals.

V lost 7 bases and J 6 bases, leaving 24 bases between the germline ends. Germline V gene sequence: CDR1 MNHEY, CDR2 SMNVEV (reference sequence). The CDR3 totals 16 residues. The chain combines TRBV27 with TRBJ1-2, with D possibly TRBD1 on 6 matching bases. Sample: CD4+ T cells from PBMCs. The sequence was obtained from a human donor with multiple sclerosis. This CDR3 reads CASTDEKTGGANGYTF. The DNA for the CDR3 is TGTGCCAGCACCGATGAGAAGACAGGTGGGGCGAATGGCTACACCTTC.